The 8 T cell receptor beta chains below come from one sample, sequenced in a study of T cells in Graves' hyperthyroidism and ophthalmopathy. TCR beta CDR3 region amplification was performed from RNA transcripts. First-round RT-PCR with HTBI primers amplified the TCR CDR3 region. Each CDR3 protein gets one entry after TCRdb re-called the multiplex PCR reads with MiXCR. Among about 590,000 distinct CDR3 sequences, more than 13% were seen once, and the ten largest hold roughly 7.1%. The source material was blood. All receptors derive from a woman under 30 with Graves' ophthalmopathy.

The chain links TRBV27 to TRBJ2-3, with D possibly matching TRBD2 (5 bases). V was clipped by 8 bases and J by 6 bases, with 12 bases between them. Germline values: CDR1 MNHEY, CDR2 SMNVEV (reference sequence). CDR3 length: 12 residues. The CDR3: CASSDYDDTQYF. CDR3 coding DNA: TGTGCCAGCTCTGACTATGACGATACGCAGTATTTT.

This clonotype was detected many times. The chain uses TRBV20-1 and TRBJ1-1, with a possible D match to TRBD1 (5 bases). Trimming removed 5 bases at V and 1 base at J, with 11 bases between. This CDR3 is built from 13 residues. Per the germline V gene, CDR1 is DFQATT and CDR2 is SNEGSKA (reference sequence). The DNA of the CDR3 is TGCAGTGCTTATGGGACGGCGAACACTGAAGCTTTCTTT. Translating gives CSAYGTANTEAFF.

This clonotype was picked up many times. V is TRBV6-2 or TRBV6-3 and J is TRBJ1-5, with 7 bases aligning to TRBD1. CDR3 length: 15 amino acids. The V segment lost 6 bases and the J segment 4 bases; nucleotides outside the gene matches: 9. Germline V gene sequence: CDR1 MNHEY, CDR2 SVGEGT. DNA for the CDR3: TGTGCCAGCAGACCCGTTGACAGGGTGAATCAGCCCCAGCATTTT. It is translated as CASRPVDRVNQPQHF.

This clonotype was observed a few times. The V gene is TRBV12-3 or TRBV12-4, the J gene TRBJ1-2; D unresolved. This CDR3 comprises 13 residues. The V gene lost 3 bases and the J gene lost 4 bases, with 9 bases spanning the gap. CDR3 amino acids: CASSFAGTYGYTF. The DNA for the CDR3 is TGTGCCAGCAGTTTCGCAGGTACCTATGGCTACACCTTC.

For this clonotype: One base away lies a much larger clone, so this may be a sequencing read error. The chain is built from TRBV19 and TRBJ2-7; TRBD1 matches at 12 bases. Germline lookup yields CDR1 LNHDA and CDR2 SQIVND (reference sequence). This CDR3 is 15 amino acids long. CDR3 amino acids: CASSPGTGGGYGQYF. The CDR3 nucleotides read TGTGCCAGTAGTCCCGGGACAGGGGGCGGCTACGGGCAGTACTTC.

This clonotype was found many times. The V and J genes are TRBV7-2 and TRBJ2-7, with 10 bases aligning to TRBD2. The germline V gene has CDR1 SGHTA and CDR2 FQGNSA. Unmatched junction bases numbered 9, after V lost 5 bases and J lost 5 bases. This CDR3 spans 15 amino acids. The CDR3 DNA is TGTGCCAGCAGCCAACCGGGACTAGCGAGGAACGAGCAGTACTTC. It specifies CASSQPGLARNEQYF.

The V call is TRBV27, the J call TRBJ2-7; TRBD1 agrees at 11 bases. V was pared by 5 bases and J by 6 bases, with 6 bases of the junction left unmatched. Germline CDR1 reads MNHEY; CDR2 reads SMNVEV (reference sequence). This CDR3 has 14 amino acids. CDR3 loop: CASSPGQGASEQYF. The CDR3 coding sequence is TGTGCCAGCAGTCCAGGACAGGGGGCGAGCGAGCAGTACTTC.

This clonotype was seen a handful of times. The junction and the germline gene differ at one end; a read error may be behind it. This chain links TRBV2 with TRBJ1-6; D gene unclear. The CDR3 totals 14 residues. Germline V gene sequence: CDR1 SNHLY, CDR2 FYNNEI. The CDR3 spells CAGSDRIYNSPLHF. CDR3 sequence (DNA): TGTGCCGGCAGTGATAGGATATATAATTCACCCCTCCACTTT.